This TCR beta chain was sequenced for a study of cytomegalovirus exposure and HLA in healthy donors. Notes on the study in general: The authors confirmed in vitro that three CMV-associated chains were specific for CMV antigens. The classifier was said to identify cytomegalovirus status with high specificity and sensitivity. Most TCRs appeared rarely, but some public TCRs recurred in many donors.

Comments on this clone: Its matching antigen is unknown.

The donors were members of the validation cohort comprising about 120 subjects, separate from the roughly 700-subject first cohort. Germline V CDR1 and CDR2: SGHDN, FVKESK. V gave up 4 bases and J gave up 1 base; unmatched junction bases: 13. This CDR3 is 19 amino acids long. Repertoires were generated with immunoSEQ multiplex PCR, while TCRdb's copy carries only in-frame clones and drops some. Of 80,000 to 100,000 clones listed, around 85% are singletons. Sequencing was performed on PBMCs. The genes are TRBV14 and TRBJ1-5; 10 nucleotides line up with TRBD1. The sequence came from a woman aged 30 to 39 in good health and CMV-seronegative. The CDR3 coding sequence is TGTGCCAGCAGCCCACCCGCCGGGACAGGGGACTTGAGCAATCAGCCCCAGCATTTT. Its translation: CASSPPAGTGDLSNQPQHF. Looking up the rest from reference TRBV14 and TRBJ1-5 gives the full variable domain: EAGVTQFPSHSVIEKGQTVTLRCDPISGHDNLYWYRRVMGKEIKFLLHFVKESKQDESGMPNNRFLAERTGGTYSTLKVQPAELEDSGVYFCASSPPAGTGDLSNQPQHFGDGTRLSIL.